The next 9 T cell receptor beta chains were all read from a single sample in a study of blood T cell repertoires in COVID-19. TCRdb's copy holds only in-frame clones and misses some; the assay was immunoSEQ multiplex PCR. Seen here are about 120,000 clones, 85% observed once, and the top ten hold approximately 10%. What was sequenced was peripheral blood. The origin of the receptors is a man at least 80 years old with acute or convalescent COVID-19.

The chain recombines TRBV19 with TRBJ2-6; 7 bases fit TRBD1. This CDR3 region has 19 residues. Germline CDR1 reads LNHDA; CDR2 reads SQIVND (reference sequence). V gave up 9 bases and J gave up 0 bases; unmatched junction bases: 17. This CDR3 is CASLGTGTAVHSGANVLTF. The CDR3 DNA follows: TGTGCCAGCCTTGGTACCGGGACAGCAGTACACTCTGGGGCCAACGTCCTGACTTTC.

This clone appeared a few times. The chain recombines TRBV9 with TRBJ2-3; 12 nucleotides line up with TRBD2. J was trimmed by 5 bases and V by 0 bases; bases with no gene match: 7. CDR1 and CDR2 from the germline V gene are SGDLS and YYNGEE. The CDR3 consists of 17 residues. The CDR3 sequence is CASSVVGLAGSVDTQYF. Written as DNA, the CDR3 is TGTGCCAGCAGCGTAGTAGGACTAGCGGGATCAGTAGATACGCAGTATTTT.

V and J are TRBV20-1 and TRBJ1-5; D uncertain. The germline CDR1 and CDR2 sequences are DFQATT and SNEGSKA (reference sequence). Trimming shortened V by 6 bases and J by 9 bases, and 9 bases separated the two germline ends. The CDR3 spans 10 residues. CDR3 protein: CSAGVGPQHF. CDR3 DNA sequence: TGCAGTGCCGGGGTGGGGCCCCAGCATTTT.

J is TRBJ1-1 and V is TRBV7-2; 8 bases are a match to TRBD1. Germline CDR1 and CDR2: SGHTA and FQGNSA. The CDR3 totals 14 residues. V gave up 5 bases and J gave up 4 bases; unmatched junction bases: 6. CDR3 in DNA: TGTGCCAGCAGCACACAGGGGGGTGTCACTGAAGCTTTCTTT. This gives the protein CASSTQGGVTEAFF.

J is TRBJ1-5 and V is TRBV6-6; no clear D. Germline CDR1 reads MNHNY; CDR2 reads SVGAGI (reference sequence). CDR3 length: 16 amino acids. With 5 bases removed from V and 2 bases from J, the gap between germline ends came to 16 bases. This CDR3 reads CASSPRWENGNQPQHF. As DNA, the CDR3 is TGTGCCAGCAGTCCACGATGGGAGAACGGCAATCAGCCCCAGCATTTT.

This clone has only one observation. This sequence joins TRBV5-4 and TRBJ2-3; 12 bases match TRBD2. This CDR3 is 16 amino acids long. The trim removed 4 bases at V and 4 bases at J, leaving 7 bases unmatched. Germline V gene lookup returns CDR1 SGHNT and CDR2 YYREEE (reference sequence). The CDR3 loop is CASSTRLAGEADTQYF. The CDR3 DNA reads TGTGCCAGCAGCACGAGACTAGCGGGAGAAGCAGATACGCAGTATTTT.

Here the CDR3 reads CASSLRGGDHTEAFF. The CDR3 coding sequence is TGTGCCAGCAGCTTAAGGGGAGGGGACCACACTGAAGCTTTCTTT. The chain joins TRBV11-3 to TRBJ1-1, with D tentatively TRBD1 (5 bases). Looked up from germline, CDR1 is SGHNT and CDR2 is YENEEA. Trimming removed 2 bases from V and 3 bases from J, with 13 bases in between. This CDR3 is 15 amino acids long.

The J gene is TRBJ1-1, the V gene TRBV19; no firm D call. This CDR3 is built from 13 residues. V lost 6 bases to trimming and J lost 2 bases, with 10 bases between them. Germline V CDR1 and CDR2: LNHDA, SQIVND (reference sequence). This chain's CDR3 is CASSTQRNTEAFF. The CDR3 DNA is TGTGCCAGTAGCACACAAAGAAACACTGAAGCTTTCTTT.

J is TRBJ2-1 and V is TRBV9, with 7 bases matching TRBD2. V shed 4 bases and J 3 bases; nucleotides not matched to a gene: 10. CDR3 size: 16 residues. Germline lookup yields CDR1 SGDLS and CDR2 YYNGEE. This CDR3 is CASSPEGTTLYNEQFF. The CDR3 DNA reads as TGTGCCAGCAGCCCCGAAGGGACTACCCTCTACAATGAGCAGTTCTTC.